The T cell receptor (beta chain) described here comes from a study of T cell responses to AZD1222 COVID-19 vaccine. Germline assignment: CDR1 MDHEN and CDR2 SYDVKM. The CDR3 runs to 15 residues. V lost 7 bases, J lost 4 bases, and 5 bases stayed unmatched. Notes on the study in general: Targeting of unmutated variant regions was reportedly seen in nearly half of spike-specific TCRs. The donor group comprised mostly white British people and more females; the analysis possibly underestimated clonal diversity.

This clone was found once. Its antigen is undetermined. Sequenced by immunoSEQ multiplex PCR; TCRdb stores in-frame clones only, minus some. In the table there are approximately 52,000 clones, roughly 86% of which are singletons. This specimen was peripheral blood, taken 28 days after the second AZD1222 dose. The V call is TRBV28, the J call TRBJ1-3; 12 nucleotides match TRBD1. This TCR was sampled from an adult who received the AZD1222 COVID-19 vaccine. DNA for the CDR3: TGTGCCAGCATCCGGGACAGGGGGCTCGGAAACACCATATATTTT. It codes for CASIRDRGLGNTIYF.